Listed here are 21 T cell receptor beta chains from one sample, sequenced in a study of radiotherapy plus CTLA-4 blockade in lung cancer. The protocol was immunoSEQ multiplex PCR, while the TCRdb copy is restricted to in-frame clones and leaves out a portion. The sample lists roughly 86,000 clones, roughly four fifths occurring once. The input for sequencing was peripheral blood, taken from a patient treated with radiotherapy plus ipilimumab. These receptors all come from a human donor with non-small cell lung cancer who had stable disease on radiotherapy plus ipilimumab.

The CDR3 bases are TGTGCCAGCAGCCGAGGACAGGCAAGCTCTGGAAACACCATATATTTT. As protein: CASSRGQASSGNTIYF. The chain carries TRBV5-4 and TRBJ1-3, with 7 bases matching TRBD1. With V trimmed by 4 bases and J by 0 bases, 7 bases remained unmatched. CDR1 is SGHNT, CDR2 YYREEE, per germline (reference sequence). This CDR3 region has 16 residues.

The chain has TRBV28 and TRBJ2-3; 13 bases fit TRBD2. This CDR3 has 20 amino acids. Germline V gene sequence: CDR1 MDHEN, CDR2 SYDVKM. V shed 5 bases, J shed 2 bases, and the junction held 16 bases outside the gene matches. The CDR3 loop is CASSPSTTSGRGFFTDTQYF. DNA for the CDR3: TGTGCCAGCAGTCCGTCCACTACTAGCGGGAGGGGATTCTTCACAGATACGCAGTATTTT.

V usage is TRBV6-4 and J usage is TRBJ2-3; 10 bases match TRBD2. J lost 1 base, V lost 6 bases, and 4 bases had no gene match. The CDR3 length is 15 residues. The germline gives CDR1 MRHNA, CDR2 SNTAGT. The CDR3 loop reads CASRRLAGGTDTQYF. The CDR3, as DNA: TGTGCCAGCAGAAGACTAGCGGGTGGCACAGATACGCAGTATTTT.

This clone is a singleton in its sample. The CDR3 DNA is TGTGCCAGCAGTTTAAGTCCGGGCGGGGAGCTGTTTTTT. It codes for CASSLSPGGELFF. The chain joins TRBV28 to TRBJ2-2; no reliable D call. The CDR3 loop spans 13 amino acids. V lost 2 bases and J lost 7, with 8 bases in between. Germline V gene data show CDR1 as MDHEN and CDR2 as SYDVKM.

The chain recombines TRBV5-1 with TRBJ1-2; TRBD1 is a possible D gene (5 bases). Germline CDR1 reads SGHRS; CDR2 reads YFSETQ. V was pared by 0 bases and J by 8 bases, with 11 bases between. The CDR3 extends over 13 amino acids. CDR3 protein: CASSLEGDLGYTF. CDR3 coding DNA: TGCGCCAGCAGCTTGGAAGGGGACTTAGGCTACACCTTC. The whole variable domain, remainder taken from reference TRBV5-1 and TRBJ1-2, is KAGVTQTPRYLIKTRGQQVTLSCSPISGHRSVSWYQQTPGQGLQFLFEYFSETQRNKGNFPGRFSGRQFSNSRSEMNVSTLELGDSALYLCASSLEGDLGYTFGSGTRLTVV.

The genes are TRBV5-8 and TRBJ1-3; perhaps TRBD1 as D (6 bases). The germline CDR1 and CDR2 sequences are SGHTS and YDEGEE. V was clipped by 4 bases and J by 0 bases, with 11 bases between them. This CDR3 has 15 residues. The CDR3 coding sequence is TGTGCCAGCAGCCAAGGGACAACCTCTGGAAACACCATATATTTT. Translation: CASSQGTTSGNTIYF.

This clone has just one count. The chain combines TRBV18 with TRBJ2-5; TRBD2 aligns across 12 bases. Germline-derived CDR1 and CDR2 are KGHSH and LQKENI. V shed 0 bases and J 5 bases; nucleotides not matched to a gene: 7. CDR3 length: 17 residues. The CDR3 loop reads CASSPPGLAGGAETQYF. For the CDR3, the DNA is TGTGCCAGCTCACCACCCGGGCTAGCGGGAGGGGCTGAGACCCAGTACTTC.

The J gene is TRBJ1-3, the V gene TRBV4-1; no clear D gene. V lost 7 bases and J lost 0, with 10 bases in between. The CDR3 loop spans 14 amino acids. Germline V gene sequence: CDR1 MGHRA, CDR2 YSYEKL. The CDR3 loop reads CASTPTGSGNTIYF. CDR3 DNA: TGCGCCAGCACCCCGACCGGCTCTGGAAACACCATATATTTT.

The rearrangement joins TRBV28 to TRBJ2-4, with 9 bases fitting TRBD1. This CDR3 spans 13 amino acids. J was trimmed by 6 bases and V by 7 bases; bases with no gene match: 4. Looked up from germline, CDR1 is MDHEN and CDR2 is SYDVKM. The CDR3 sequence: CASTPGQGNIQYF. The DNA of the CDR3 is TGTGCCAGCACCCCGGGACAGGGAAACATTCAGTACTTC.

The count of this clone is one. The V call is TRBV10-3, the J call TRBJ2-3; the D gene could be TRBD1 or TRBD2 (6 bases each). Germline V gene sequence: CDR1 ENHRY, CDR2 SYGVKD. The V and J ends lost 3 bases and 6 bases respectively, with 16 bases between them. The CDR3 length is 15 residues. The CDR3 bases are TGTGCCATCAGTGAACCTCTCAGGGGAGGTGATACGCAGTATTTT. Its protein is CAISEPLRGGDTQYF.

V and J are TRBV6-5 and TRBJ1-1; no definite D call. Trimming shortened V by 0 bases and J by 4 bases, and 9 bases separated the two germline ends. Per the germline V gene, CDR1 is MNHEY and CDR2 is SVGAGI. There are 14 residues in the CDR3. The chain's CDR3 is CASSYSSGPTEAFF. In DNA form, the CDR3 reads TGTGCCAGCAGTTACTCATCCGGACCCACTGAAGCTTTCTTT.

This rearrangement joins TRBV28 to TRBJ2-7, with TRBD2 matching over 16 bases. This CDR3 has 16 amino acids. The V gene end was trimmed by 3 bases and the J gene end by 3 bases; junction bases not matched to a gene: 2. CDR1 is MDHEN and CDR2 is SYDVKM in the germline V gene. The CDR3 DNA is TGTGCCAGCAGTTTGGGACTAGCGGGAGGGGACTACGAGCAGTACTTC. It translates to CASSLGLAGGDYEQYF.

The CDR3 bases are TGTGCCAGCAGCCCAACGTCTGGAAACACCATATATTTT. The encoded protein is CASSPTSGNTIYF. The chain recombines TRBV9 with TRBJ1-3, with D hard to call. The germline gives CDR1 SGDLS, CDR2 YYNGEE. The CDR3 is 13 amino acids. V lost 4 bases to trimming and J lost 1 base, with 6 bases between them.

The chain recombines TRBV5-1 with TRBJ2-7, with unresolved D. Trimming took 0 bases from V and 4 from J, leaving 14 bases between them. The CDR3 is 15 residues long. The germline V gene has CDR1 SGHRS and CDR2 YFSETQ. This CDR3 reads CASSLVVGQAYEQYF. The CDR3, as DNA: TGCGCCAGCAGCTTGGTAGTCGGCCAGGCATACGAGCAGTACTTC. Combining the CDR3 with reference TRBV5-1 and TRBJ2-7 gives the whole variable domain KAGVTQTPRYLIKTRGQQVTLSCSPISGHRSVSWYQQTPGQGLQFLFEYFSETQRNKGNFPGRFSGRQFSNSRSEMNVSTLELGDSALYLCASSLVVGQAYEQYFGPGTRLTVT.

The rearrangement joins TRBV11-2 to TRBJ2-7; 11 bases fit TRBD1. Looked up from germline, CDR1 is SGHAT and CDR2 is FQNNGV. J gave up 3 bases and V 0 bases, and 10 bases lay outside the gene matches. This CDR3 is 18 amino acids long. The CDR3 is CASSLEYGQGARLYEQYF. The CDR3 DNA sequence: TGTGCCAGCAGCTTAGAGTACGGACAGGGGGCGAGGCTCTACGAGCAGTACTTC.

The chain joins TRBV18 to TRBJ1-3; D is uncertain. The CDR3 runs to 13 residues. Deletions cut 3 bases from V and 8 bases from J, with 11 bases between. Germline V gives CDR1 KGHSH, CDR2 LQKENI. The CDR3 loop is CASSPELGDTIYF. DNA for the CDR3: TGTGCCAGCTCACCGGAATTGGGAGACACCATATATTTT.

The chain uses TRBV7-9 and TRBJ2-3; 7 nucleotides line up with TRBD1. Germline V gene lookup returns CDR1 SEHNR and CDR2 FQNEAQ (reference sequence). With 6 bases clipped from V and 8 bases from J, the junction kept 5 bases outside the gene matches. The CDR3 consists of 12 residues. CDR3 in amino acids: CASSYDRVTQYF. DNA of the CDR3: TGTGCCAGCAGTTACGACAGGGTTACGCAGTATTTT.

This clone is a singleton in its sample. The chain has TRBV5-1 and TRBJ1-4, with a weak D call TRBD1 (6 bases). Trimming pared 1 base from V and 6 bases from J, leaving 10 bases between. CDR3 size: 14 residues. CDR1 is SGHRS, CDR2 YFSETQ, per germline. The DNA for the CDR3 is TGCGCCAGCAGCTTGAGGGGGACGGATGAAAAACTGTTTTTT. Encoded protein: CASSLRGTDEKLFF. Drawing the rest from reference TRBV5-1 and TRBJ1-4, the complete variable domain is KAGVTQTPRYLIKTRGQQVTLSCSPISGHRSVSWYQQTPGQGLQFLFEYFSETQRNKGNFPGRFSGRQFSNSRSEMNVSTLELGDSALYLCASSLRGTDEKLFFGSGTQLSVL.

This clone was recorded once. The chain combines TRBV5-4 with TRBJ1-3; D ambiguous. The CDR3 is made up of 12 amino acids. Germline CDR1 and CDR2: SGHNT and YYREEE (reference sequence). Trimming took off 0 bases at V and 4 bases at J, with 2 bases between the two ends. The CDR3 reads CASSLDGNTIYF. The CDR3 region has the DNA TGTGCCAGCAGCTTGGACGGAAACACCATATATTTT. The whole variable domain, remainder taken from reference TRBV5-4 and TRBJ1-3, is ETGVTQSPTHLIKTRGQQVTLRCSSQSGHNTVSWYQQALGQGPQFIFQYYREEENGRGNFPPRFSGLQFPNYSSELNVNALELDDSALYLCASSLDGNTIYFGEGSWLTVV.

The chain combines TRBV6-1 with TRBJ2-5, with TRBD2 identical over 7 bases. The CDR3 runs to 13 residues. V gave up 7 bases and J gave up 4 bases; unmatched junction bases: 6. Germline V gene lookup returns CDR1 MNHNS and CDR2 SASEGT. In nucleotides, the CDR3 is TGTGCCAGCAACCGTTTAGCGGGAGAGACCCAGTACTTC. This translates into CASNRLAGETQYF.

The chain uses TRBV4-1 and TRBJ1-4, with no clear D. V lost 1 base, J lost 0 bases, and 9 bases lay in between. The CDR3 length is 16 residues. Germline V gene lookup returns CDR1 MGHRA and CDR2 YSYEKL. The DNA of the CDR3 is TGCGCCAGCAGCCAAGTCCCGGCTGCAACTAATGAAAAACTGTTTTTT. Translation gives CASSQVPAATNEKLFF.